This TCR beta chain was recovered during a study of cytomegalovirus exposure and HLA in healthy donors. Study-wide background: In a previous analysis, approximately 110 million unique TCR beta sequences were found from 170 million or so T cells.

A multiplex PCR was run with 60 Vbeta primers and 13 Jbeta primers. The table came from immunoSEQ multiplex PCR; TCRdb's copy has only in-frame clones and leaves some out. The data hold 150,000 or so clones, with roughly 80% observed a single time. Study-wide points: Among immune exposure information, only CMV serostatus was available. In an earlier analysis, most TCR beta V segments were productive about 87% or about 30% of the time. It was reported in a later analysis that an Asian-associated ancestry cluster showed fewer N-insertions than the 666-donor mean.

Comments on this clone: Its specificity is not known.

Sequenced material: PBMCs. The TCR was taken from a middle-aged woman in good health and CMV-seronegative.

Here the CDR3 reads CASSLSVGDQETQYF. Written as DNA, the CDR3 is TGCGCCAGCAGCTTGTCAGTCGGGGACCAAGAGACCCAGTACTTC. The chain has TRBV5-1 and TRBJ2-5; D might be TRBD2 (5 bases). CDR1 SGHRS and CDR2 YFSETQ come from the germline V gene. Trimming left V 1 base short and J 0 bases short, with 10 bases between. The CDR3 is made up of 15 amino acids. The complete variable domain, with remaining parts taken from reference TRBV5-1 and TRBJ2-5, reads KAGVTQTPRYLIKTRGQQVTLSCSPISGHRSVSWYQQTPGQGLQFLFEYFSETQRNKGNFPGRFSGRQFSNSRSEMNVSTLELGDSALYLCASSLSVGDQETQYFGPGTRLLVL.